This entry concerns a single TCR beta chain. The length of the CDR3 is 16 residues. Germline CDR1 is SGHVS and CDR2 is FQNEAQ. Between the trimmed V and J ends, which lost 1 base and 2 bases, there was a span of 14 bases. The data were obtained in a study of blood T cell repertoires in COVID-19. Across the whole study: T cells, B-cell-depleted T cells, or PBMCs supplied cDNA or gDNA.

In the source study's methods: Nucleated cell counts were estimated from reference gene primer amplification. Clones were read by immunoSEQ multiplex PCR, and TCRdb kept only the in-frame ones, dropping some. The V and J calls and clone size are taken from that table; D and trimming were inferred from the DNA. Of around 220,000 clones detected, around 87% appear once; the ten largest clones hold 10% to 13%. Material: peripheral blood. The TCR comes from a woman aged 45-59 years with COVID-19, enrolled during active disease. This chain links TRBV7-8 with TRBJ1-2, with a weak D call TRBD1 (5 bases). The CDR3: CASSLDPGRANYGYTF. CDR3 nucleotides: TGTGCCAGCAGCTTAGATCCCGGCAGGGCGAACTATGGCTACACCTTC. Variable domain in full (rest from reference TRBV7-8 and TRBJ1-2): GAGVSQSPRYKVAKRGQDVALRCDPISGHVSLFWYQQALGQGPEFLTYFQNEAQLDKSGLPSDRFFAERPEGSVSTLKIQRTQQEDSAVYLCASSLDPGRANYGYTFGSGTRLTVV.